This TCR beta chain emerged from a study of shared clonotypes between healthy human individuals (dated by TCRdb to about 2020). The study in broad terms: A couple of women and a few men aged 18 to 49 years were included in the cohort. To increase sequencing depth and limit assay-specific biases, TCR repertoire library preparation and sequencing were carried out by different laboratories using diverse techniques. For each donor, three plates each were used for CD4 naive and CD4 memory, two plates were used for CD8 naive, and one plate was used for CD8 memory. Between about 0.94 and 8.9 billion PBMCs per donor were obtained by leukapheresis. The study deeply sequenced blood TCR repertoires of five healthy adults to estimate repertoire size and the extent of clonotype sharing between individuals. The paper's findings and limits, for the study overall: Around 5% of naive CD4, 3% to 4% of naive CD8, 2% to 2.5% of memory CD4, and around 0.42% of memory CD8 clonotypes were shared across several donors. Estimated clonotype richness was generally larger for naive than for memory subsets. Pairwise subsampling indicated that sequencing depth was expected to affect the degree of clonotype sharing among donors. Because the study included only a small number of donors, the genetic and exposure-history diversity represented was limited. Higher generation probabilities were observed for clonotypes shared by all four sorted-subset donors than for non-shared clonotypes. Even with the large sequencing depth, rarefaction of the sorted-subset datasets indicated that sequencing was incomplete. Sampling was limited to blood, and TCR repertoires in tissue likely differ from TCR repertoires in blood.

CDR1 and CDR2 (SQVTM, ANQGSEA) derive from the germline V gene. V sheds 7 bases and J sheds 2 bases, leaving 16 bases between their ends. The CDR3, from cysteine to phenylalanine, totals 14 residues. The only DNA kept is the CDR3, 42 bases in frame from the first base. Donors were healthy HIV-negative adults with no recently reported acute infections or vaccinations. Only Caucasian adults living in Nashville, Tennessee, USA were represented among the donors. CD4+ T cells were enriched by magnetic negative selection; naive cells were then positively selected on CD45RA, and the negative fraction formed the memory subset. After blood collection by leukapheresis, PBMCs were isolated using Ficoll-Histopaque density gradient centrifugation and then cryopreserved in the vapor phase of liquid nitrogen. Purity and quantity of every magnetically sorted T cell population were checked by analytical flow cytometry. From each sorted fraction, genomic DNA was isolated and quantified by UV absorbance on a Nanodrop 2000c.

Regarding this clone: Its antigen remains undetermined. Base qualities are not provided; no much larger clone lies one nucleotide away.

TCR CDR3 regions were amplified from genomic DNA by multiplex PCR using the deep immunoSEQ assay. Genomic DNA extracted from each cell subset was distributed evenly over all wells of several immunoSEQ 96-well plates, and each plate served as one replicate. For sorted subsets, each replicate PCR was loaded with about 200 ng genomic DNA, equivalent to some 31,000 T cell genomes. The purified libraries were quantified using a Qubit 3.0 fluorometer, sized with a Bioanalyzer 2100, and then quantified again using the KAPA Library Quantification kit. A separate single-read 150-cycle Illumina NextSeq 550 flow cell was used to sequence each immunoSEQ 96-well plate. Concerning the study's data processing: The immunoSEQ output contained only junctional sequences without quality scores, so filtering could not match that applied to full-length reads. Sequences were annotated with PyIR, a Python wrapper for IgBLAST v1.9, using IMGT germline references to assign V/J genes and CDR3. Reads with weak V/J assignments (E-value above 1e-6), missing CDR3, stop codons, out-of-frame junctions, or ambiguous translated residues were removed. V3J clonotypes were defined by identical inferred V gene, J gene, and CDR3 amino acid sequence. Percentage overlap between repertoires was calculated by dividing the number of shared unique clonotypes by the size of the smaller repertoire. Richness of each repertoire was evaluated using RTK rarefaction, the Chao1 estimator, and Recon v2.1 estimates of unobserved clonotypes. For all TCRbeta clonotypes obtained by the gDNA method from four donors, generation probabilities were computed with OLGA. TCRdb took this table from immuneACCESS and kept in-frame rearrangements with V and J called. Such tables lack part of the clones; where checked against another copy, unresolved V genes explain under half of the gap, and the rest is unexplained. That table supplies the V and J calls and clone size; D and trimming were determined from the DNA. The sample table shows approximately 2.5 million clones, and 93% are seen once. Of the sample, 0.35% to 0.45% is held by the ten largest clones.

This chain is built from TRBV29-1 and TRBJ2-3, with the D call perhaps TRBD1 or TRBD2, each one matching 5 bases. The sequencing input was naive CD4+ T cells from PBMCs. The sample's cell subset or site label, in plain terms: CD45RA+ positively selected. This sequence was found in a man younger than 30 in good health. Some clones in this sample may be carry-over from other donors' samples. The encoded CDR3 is CSALGETLTDTQYF. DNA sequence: TGCAGCGCACTAGGGGAAACCCTCACAGATACGCAGTATTTT.